Following are 14 T cell receptor beta chains from one sample sequenced in a study of PD-1 blockade in mismatch repair-deficient tumors. Some clones are missing from TCRdb's copy, which holds only in-frame ones; the method was immunoSEQ multiplex PCR. Altogether approximately 51,000 clones are present, more than 65% being singletons, with the ten largest covering about 8.3%. The sequencing here drew on peripheral blood, taken about 4.5 months after starting pembrolizumab. These receptors were obtained from an adult with mismatch repair-deficient cancer.

The rearrangement uses TRBV25-1 and TRBJ2-2; weak D call: TRBD1 (6 bases). Germline lookup yields CDR1 MGHDK and CDR2 SYGVNS. CDR3 size: 12 residues. Trimming pared 7 bases from V and 7 bases from J, leaving 10 bases between. The CDR3 bases are TGTGCCAGCACCCAGGGGAACGGGGAGCTGTTTTTT. Protein: CASTQGNGELFF.

This clone was seen a few times. The CDR3 DNA is TGTGCCAGCAGTCACCCGGGAGGCGCAGATACGCAGTATTTT. As protein: CASSHPGGADTQYF. The rearrangement links TRBV2 to TRBJ2-3, with 7 bases fitting TRBD2. Germline lookup yields CDR1 SNHLY and CDR2 FYNNEI. This CDR3 is 14 amino acids long. V dropped 5 bases and J dropped 4; count of bases not matched to a gene: 6.

The chain is built from TRBV11-2 and TRBJ1-4; weak D call: TRBD1 (5 bases). V was trimmed by 5 bases and J by 8 bases, leaving 18 bases between them. Per the germline V gene, CDR1 is SGHAT and CDR2 is FQNNGV. The CDR3 is made up of 15 amino acids. DNA for the CDR3: TGTGCCAGCAGCATCGCCGGGGCAGTAAGCGAAAAACTGTTTTTT. This translates into CASSIAGAVSEKLFF.

The rearrangement uses TRBV9 and TRBJ2-5; D gene unclear. Deletions cut 0 bases from V and 7 bases from J, with 10 bases between. Germline V gene lookup returns CDR1 SGDLS and CDR2 YYNGEE. This CDR3 region has 13 residues. CDR3: CASSVVSSRTQYF. The CDR3, as DNA: TGTGCCAGCAGCGTAGTGTCAAGTCGGACCCAGTACTTC. The full variable domain, its missing parts supplied by reference TRBV9 and TRBJ2-5, is DSGVTQTPKHLITATGQRVTLRCSPRSGDLSVYWYQQSLDQGLQFLIQYYNGEERAKGNILERFSAQQFPDLHSELNLSSLELGDSALYFCASSVVSSRTQYFGPGTRLLVL.

This clone has only one observation. This rearrangement joins TRBV19 to TRBJ1-5; D is ambiguous. The CDR3 extends over 14 amino acids. V lost 6 bases to trimming and J lost 8 bases, with 17 bases between them. CDR1 and CDR2 (germline): LNHDA, SQIVND (reference sequence). The CDR3 here is CASRVNGVIEPQHF. CDR3 nucleotides: TGTGCCAGTAGGGTTAACGGGGTAATCGAGCCCCAGCATTTT.

This clone showed up just a few times. The chain recombines TRBV7-3 with TRBJ1-2; D remains unclear. With 4 bases removed from V and 11 bases from J, the gap between germline ends came to 14 bases. Germline CDR1 reads SGHTA; CDR2 reads FQGTGA. The CDR3 loop spans 12 amino acids. The CDR3 region has the DNA TGTGCCAGCAGCTCCGTTGGACGCCTTTACACCTTC. It is translated as CASSSVGRLYTF.

The chain is built from TRBV10-2 and TRBJ2-7; D is undetermined. CDR3 length equals 12 residues. V was cut by 5 bases and J by 7 bases, with 12 bases left in between. The germline gives CDR1 WSHSY, CDR2 SAAADI. The chain's CDR3 is CASSLTVWEQYF. DNA of the CDR3: TGCGCCAGCAGTCTTACCGTGTGGGAGCAGTACTTC.

The CDR3 coding sequence is TGTGCCAGCAGCTTGGCGGGTGGCGAGCAGTACTTC. Its translation: CASSLAGGEQYF. The chain is built from TRBV5-4 and TRBJ2-7; D gene ambiguous. The CDR3 loop spans 12 amino acids. Between the trimmed V and J ends, which lost 0 bases and 6 bases, there was a span of 7 bases. From germline, CDR1 is SGHNT and CDR2 YYREEE (reference sequence).

This clone came up a few times. The rearrangement uses TRBV29-1 and TRBJ2-1, with TRBD2 as a possible D gene (6 bases). The V gene's germline CDR1 is SQVTM and CDR2 ANQGSEA. Trimming shortened V by 4 bases and J by 0 bases, and 13 bases separated the two germline ends. The CDR3 extends over 15 amino acids. The CDR3 here is CSVARRTNSYNEQFF. CDR3 sequence (DNA): TGCAGCGTTGCCCGACGGACTAACTCCTACAATGAGCAGTTCTTC.

This clone was recorded once. The J gene is TRBJ2-5, the V gene TRBV5-1; D tentatively reads TRBD1 or TRBD2 (5 bases each). Looked up from germline, CDR1 is SGHRS and CDR2 is YFSETQ. The CDR3 covers 15 residues. V was shortened by 0 bases and J by 5 bases, with 14 bases between the two germline ends. The chain's CDR3 is CASSLAGAFRETQYF. CDR3 DNA sequence: TGCGCCAGCAGCTTGGCCGGGGCCTTTCGGGAGACCCAGTACTTC. Full variable domain (remainder filled in from reference TRBV5-1 and TRBJ2-5): KAGVTQTPRYLIKTRGQQVTLSCSPISGHRSVSWYQQTPGQGLQFLFEYFSETQRNKGNFPGRFSGRQFSNSRSEMNVSTLELGDSALYLCASSLAGAFRETQYFGPGTRLLVL.

This clone turned up a few times. V gene TRBV7-2 combines with J gene TRBJ1-1; D unclear. Germline CDR1 reads SGHTA; CDR2 reads FQGNSA. Trimming shortened V by 5 bases and J by 4 bases, and 17 bases separated the two germline ends. The CDR3 totals 15 residues. The CDR3 sequence is CASSPPGYRGTEAFF. The CDR3, as DNA: TGTGCCAGCAGCCCTCCCGGGTACCGGGGCACTGAAGCTTTCTTT.

The rearrangement joins TRBV6-6 to TRBJ2-1; TRBD1 matches at 7 bases. CDR3 length: 14 amino acids. The germline V gene encodes CDR1 MNHNY and CDR2 SVGAGI (reference sequence). V lost 6 bases to trimming and J lost 5 bases; unmatched junction nucleotides: 7. CDR3 nucleotides: TGTGCCAGCAGCCCCCTAGGGGGCCACAATGAGCAGTTCTTC. This encodes CASSPLGGHNEQFF.

V and J are TRBV14 and TRBJ2-7; 7 positions agree with TRBD1. V was clipped by 2 bases and J by 12 bases; unmatched bases: 7. In germline, CDR1 is SGHDN, CDR2 FVKESK. This CDR3 comprises 12 residues. The CDR3 loop reads CASSQKDRKTYF. The CDR3, as DNA: TGTGCCAGCAGCCAAAAGGACAGGAAGACGTACTTC.

This chain uses TRBV30 with TRBJ2-1; 8 bases match TRBD2. The germline V gene has CDR1 GTSNPN and CDR2 SVGIG (reference sequence). The CDR3 totals 16 residues. V gave up 1 base and J gave up 8 bases; unmatched junction bases: 13. The CDR3 sequence: CAWSGPMSGSTDEQFF. The CDR3 bases are TGTGCCTGGAGTGGACCAATGAGCGGGAGCACGGATGAGCAGTTCTTC.